This passage covers 12 T cell receptor beta chains from one sample sequenced in a study of vaccination effects on CD4 cells after COVID-19. Isolation of CD4+ T cells took place after ten to eleven days of culture. Their specific antigens are unknown. Sequencing was performed with immunoSEQ multiplex PCR; in TCRdb, only in-frame clones are kept and a portion is missing. The sample has 50,000 or so clones, 65% to 80% seen once. Material: CD4+ T cells from PBMCs cultured without peptide, obtained before COVID-19 vaccination. The receptor source for this set is a human donor who received a COVID-19 vaccine.

The chain recombines TRBV19 with TRBJ1-2; 7 positions agree with TRBD1. The CDR3 covers 13 residues. Trimming cost V 7 bases and J 5 bases; bases outside gene matches: 7. Germline CDR1 reads LNHDA; CDR2 reads SQIVND (reference sequence). This chain's CDR3 is CASTLGRGYGYTF. The CDR3 DNA follows: TGTGCCAGTACCCTCGGCAGGGGGTATGGCTACACCTTC.

This clone was observed a few times. V is TRBV9 and J is TRBJ2-1, with D unresolved. This CDR3 contains 13 residues. CDR1 and CDR2 (germline): SGDLS, YYNGEE. Trimming removed 2 bases from V and 4 bases from J, with 7 bases in between. CDR3 nucleotide sequence: TGTGCCAGCAGCGTCCAGGAGTACAATGAGCAGTTCTTC. Translation gives CASSVQEYNEQFF.

The rearrangement uses TRBV29-1 and TRBJ2-7; 10 bases fit TRBD1. Per germline, CDR1 SQVTM and CDR2 ANQGSEA. The CDR3 consists of 12 residues. V gave up 7 bases and J gave up 3 bases; unmatched junction bases: 3. The CDR3: CSGGTGVYEQYF. CDR3 sequence (DNA): TGCAGCGGGGGGACAGGGGTCTACGAGCAGTACTTC.

This clone was seen a few times. The CDR3 DNA is TGTGCCAGCGGGAGGGACAGGGATTTTTCGAATGAGCAGTTCTTC. Residues: CASGRDRDFSNEQFF. The J gene is TRBJ2-1, the V gene TRBV2; 9 bases align to TRBD1. Germline V gene data show CDR1 as SNHLY and CDR2 as FYNNEI. The CDR3 contains 15 residues. V gave up 8 bases and J gave up 7 bases; unmatched junction bases: 12.

J is TRBJ1-2 and V is TRBV28; D possibly corresponds to TRBD1 (5 bases). The germline gives CDR1 MDHEN, CDR2 SYDVKM. CDR3 length equals 16 residues. Trimming shortened V by 2 bases and J by 1 base, and 14 bases separated the two germline ends. Here the CDR3 DNA reads TGTGCCAGCAGTTTAGGGTGGGGCGGAGTTAACTATGGCTACACCTTC. Translated, it gives CASSLGWGGVNYGYTF.

This chain joins TRBV18 and TRBJ2-6; no definite D call. CDR1 KGHSH and CDR2 LQKENI come from the germline V gene. V was clipped by 1 base and J by 0 bases, with 4 bases between them. The CDR3 is made up of 15 amino acids. DNA for the CDR3: TGTGCCAGCTCACCACTCGGCTCTGGGGCCAACGTCCTGACTTTC. The encoded protein is CASSPLGSGANVLTF.

CDR3: CASSLRRNSDTQYF. The CDR3 DNA sequence: TGTGCCAGCAGCTTGCGGCGAAACTCAGATACGCAGTATTTT. The V call is TRBV7-8, the J call TRBJ2-3; no clear D gene. The CDR3 is 14 amino acids. Germline V lookup: CDR1 SGHVS, CDR2 FQNEAQ. The V and J ends lost 3 bases and 4 bases respectively, with 11 bases between them.

This clone was picked up a small number of times. The V and J genes are TRBV15 and TRBJ2-3, with 9 bases fitting TRBD1. Germline V gene lookup returns CDR1 LNHNV and CDR2 YYDKDF (reference sequence). V shed 3 bases, J shed 4 bases, and the junction held 2 bases outside the gene matches. There are 14 residues in the CDR3. CDR3 region: CATSRDRGPDTQYF. CDR3 sequence (DNA): TGTGCCACCAGCAGGGACAGGGGACCAGATACGCAGTATTTT.

This clone was observed many times. J is TRBJ2-3 and V is TRBV7-9, with D maybe TRBD2 (6 bases). CDR3 length: 17 residues. CDR1 is SEHNR, CDR2 FQNEAQ, per germline (reference sequence). The ends were cut back, 4 bases at V and 0 bases at J, with 17 bases in the middle. CDR3 region: CASSSGRRGSSTDTQYF. The CDR3 nucleotides read TGTGCCAGCAGCTCGGGACGGCGGGGATCTAGCACAGATACGCAGTATTTT.

There are a few counts of this clone. The V gene is TRBV19, the J gene TRBJ1-4; D remains unclear. This CDR3 is built from 14 residues. The V end was cut by 4 bases, the J end by 5 bases, with 11 bases between. In germline, CDR1 is LNHDA, CDR2 SQIVND (reference sequence). The CDR3: CASSTGEPNEKLFF. The DNA for the CDR3 is TGTGCCAGTAGTACCGGGGAACCGAATGAAAAACTGTTTTTT. Full variable domain (outside the CDR3, taken from reference TRBV19 and TRBJ1-4): DGGITQSPKYLFRKEGQNVTLSCEQNLNHDAMYWYRQDPGQGLRLIYYSQIVNDFQKGDIAEGYSVSREKKESFPLTVTSAQKNPTAFYLCASSTGEPNEKLFFGSGTQLSVL.

In this sample, this clone turned up once. This chain uses TRBV6-2 or TRBV6-3 with TRBJ1-1; D is uncertain. Trimming removed 5 bases from V and 2 bases from J, with 12 bases in between. The CDR3 length is 14 residues. Germline V gives CDR1 MNHEY, CDR2 SVGEGT. The CDR3 loop reads CASSRNYGNTEAFF. The CDR3 nucleotides read TGTGCCAGCAGTCGAAATTACGGTAACACTGAAGCTTTCTTT.

The chain links TRBV27 to TRBJ1-4; D perhaps matches TRBD1 (6 bases). The V end lost 8 bases, the J end lost 5 bases, and 15 bases lay between the germline ends. There are 14 residues in the CDR3. The germline gives CDR1 MNHEY, CDR2 SMNVEV (reference sequence). The CDR3 loop is CASGNQGGNEKLFF. CDR3 nucleotide sequence: TGTGCCAGCGGCAATCAAGGGGGAAATGAAAAACTGTTTTTT.